This TCR beta chain was sequenced during a study of blood T cell repertoires in COVID-19. Study-level background: Collection of acute and convalescent COVID-19 samples took place in the United States, Italy and Spain.

Sequencing was performed with immunoSEQ multiplex PCR; in TCRdb, only in-frame clones are kept and a portion is missing. The sample yields over 300,000 clones, around 88% seen once. The CDR3 runs 13 residues. Germline CDR1 reads SGHAT; CDR2 reads FQDESV (reference sequence). Trimming pared 4 bases from V and 10 bases from J, leaving 16 bases between. V is TRBV11-1 and J is TRBJ1-1; D might be TRBD1 (6 bases). This receptor was identified in a woman in her 50s with acute or convalescent COVID-19. Sequencing was done on a sample of peripheral blood. CDR3 in amino acids: CASSSGQTEPAFF. The CDR3 bases are TGTGCCAGCAGCTCCGGACAGACAGAGCCAGCTTTCTTT.